One sample yielded the 15 T cell receptor beta chains listed below, sequenced in a study of blood T cell repertoires in COVID-19. Sequencing was performed with immunoSEQ multiplex PCR; in TCRdb, only in-frame clones are kept and a portion is missing. The table shows around 120,000 clones, with 78% occurring only once. Sequenced material: peripheral blood. Every receptor here comes from a man between 65 and 85 years old with acute or convalescent COVID-19.

V and J are TRBV29-1 and TRBJ1-1; 11 bases are a match to TRBD1. V dropped 6 bases and J dropped 4; count of bases not matched to a gene: 7. The CDR3 spans 14 residues. Germline assignment: CDR1 SQVTM and CDR2 ANQGSEA. The CDR3 DNA is TGCAGCGTCGGACAGGGGGCGGGGGGCACTGAAGCTTTCTTT. The encoded protein is CSVGQGAGGTEAFF.

The CDR3 sequence is CASRVSGYYGYTF. In nucleotides, the CDR3 is TGTGCCAGCAGAGTTTCAGGGTACTATGGCTACACCTTC. The genes are TRBV6-5 and TRBJ1-2; D is possibly TRBD1 (5 bases). Trimming removed 6 bases at V and 3 bases at J, with 11 bases between. The CDR3 length is 13 residues. From germline, CDR1 is MNHEY and CDR2 SVGAGI.

The rearrangement uses TRBV3-1 (or the pseudogene TRBV3-2) and TRBJ1-1; 9 bases are a match to TRBD1. The ends lost 7 bases at V and 5 bases at J; junction bases unmatched: 5. In germline, CDR1 is LGHDT, CDR2 YNNKEL (reference sequence). The CDR3 length is 13 residues. CDR3 nucleotides: TGTGCCAGCAAGAAAGACAGGGGGACTGAAGCTTTCTTT. The encoded protein is CASKKDRGTEAFF.

This chain links TRBV4-3 with TRBJ2-1; no reliable D call. The CDR3 runs 15 residues. In germline, CDR1 is LGHNA, CDR2 YSLEER. Trimming shortened V by 0 bases and J by 4 bases, and 10 bases separated the two germline ends. For the CDR3, the DNA is TGCGCCAGCAGCCAAGAGTCTAAGCTATACAATGAGCAGTTCTTC. This codes for CASSQESKLYNEQFF.

The chain uses TRBV2 and TRBJ1-5; D gene uncertain. V lost 4 bases, J lost 6 bases, and 13 bases lay in between. The CDR3 is made up of 14 amino acids. Germline V lookup: CDR1 SNHLY, CDR2 FYNNEI. DNA of the CDR3: TGTGCCAGCAGTGGGCTCAGTAACCGTCAGCCCCAGCATTTT. Its protein is CASSGLSNRQPQHF.

The CDR3 region is CASSLQGAFHEQYF. As DNA, the CDR3 is TGTGCCAGCAGTCTACAGGGGGCGTTCCACGAGCAGTACTTC. V usage is TRBV7-9 and J usage is TRBJ2-7; 9 bases are a match to TRBD1. J gave up 5 bases and V 6 bases, and 8 bases lay outside the gene matches. The CDR3 is 14 amino acids. Per germline, CDR1 SEHNR and CDR2 FQNEAQ (reference sequence).

J is TRBJ2-5 and V is TRBV10-3, with 7 bases matching TRBD1. Germline CDR1 is ENHRY and CDR2 is SYGVKD. This CDR3 is 14 amino acids long. The J segment lost 4 bases and the V segment lost 3 bases, leaving 5 bases of the junction unmatched. The CDR3 sequence is CAISDLDRAETQYF. In DNA, the CDR3 is TGTGCCATCAGTGATCTCGACAGGGCAGAGACCCAGTACTTC.

This clone appeared a few times. This chain connects TRBV7-5 to TRBJ2-7; the DNA was not compared with TRBD1, the D call given in the table. TRBV7-5 is a pseudogene locus. CDR3 length equals 15 residues. Written as DNA, the CDR3 is TGTGCCAGAAGCTTTCGGACAGTGAGCTCCTACGAGCAGTACTTC. Translated: CARSFRTVSSYEQYF.

This clone showed up just a few times. The genes are TRBV2 and TRBJ1-2, with 11 bases matching TRBD1. The CDR3 extends over 15 amino acids. The ends lost 6 bases at V and 8 bases at J; junction bases unmatched: 11. The germline V gene encodes CDR1 SNHLY and CDR2 FYNNEI. In DNA, the CDR3 is TGTGCCAGCAGGTTCTTCGGACAGGGGGCTGAGGGCTACACCTTC. The encoded protein is CASRFFGQGAEGYTF. The variable domain in full, with the rest retrieved from reference TRBV2 and TRBJ1-2, is EPEVTQTPSHQVTQMGQEVILRCVPISNHLYFYWYRQILGQKVEFLVSFYNNEISEKSEIFDDQFSVERPDGSNFTLKIRSTKLEDSAMYFCASRFFGQGAEGYTFGSGTRLTVV.

This clone was seen a few times. The rearrangement uses TRBV28 and TRBJ2-1, with 7 nucleotides matching TRBD2. V gave up 5 bases and J gave up 5 bases; unmatched junction bases: 15. The CDR3 consists of 17 residues. Germline CDR1 is MDHEN and CDR2 is SYDVKM. DNA for the CDR3: TGTGCCAGCAGTCCCGTTGTGGGGGGGATAGTCCACAATGAGCAGTTCTTC. It specifies CASSPVVGGIVHNEQFF.

The V call is TRBV10-3, the J call TRBJ2-1, with 7 bases that match TRBD2. Germline trimming cut 8 bases from V and 9 bases from J; bases unmatched to any gene: 13. CDR3 length: 14 residues. CDR1 and CDR2 (germline): ENHRY, SYGVKD. Here the CDR3 reads CAICGGGGVGEQFF. CDR3 in DNA: TGTGCCATCTGTGGCGGGGGTGGGGTCGGTGAGCAGTTCTTC.

The DNA for the CDR3 is TGTGCCAGCAGTTTTTCAGGGTGGGCCCACGAGACCCAGTACTTC. It encodes CASSFSGWAHETQYF. The rearrangement links TRBV27 to TRBJ2-5; TRBD1 might be the D (5 bases). Germline assignment: CDR1 MNHEY and CDR2 SMNVEV (reference sequence). The CDR3 length is 15 residues. Trimming cost V 3 bases and J 5 bases, with 16 bases left between them.

J is TRBJ2-5 and V is TRBV5-6; TRBD2 is a possible D gene (5 bases). Trimming removed 3 bases at V and 5 bases at J, with 17 bases between. Germline loops: CDR1 SGHDT, CDR2 YYEEEE. The CDR3 consists of 15 residues. The CDR3 spells CASSSAGPSRETQYF. As DNA, the CDR3 is TGTGCCAGCAGCTCGGCTGGGCCTAGCAGGGAGACCCAGTACTTC.

The chain uses TRBV6-5 and TRBJ1-2, with 8 bases that match TRBD1. The germline CDR1 and CDR2 sequences are MNHEY and SVGAGI. Trimming at V came to 6 bases and at J to 6 bases, leaving 6 bases not matched to a gene. The CDR3 covers 13 residues. The CDR3 nucleotides are TGTGCCAGCAGCTACCTGACAGGGGATGGCTACACCTTC. This codes for CASSYLTGDGYTF.

This clone showed up just once. The V gene is TRBV11-3, the J gene TRBJ2-1; 7 bases align to TRBD1. The CDR3 has 13 amino acids. Germline trimming cut 6 bases from V and 5 bases from J; bases unmatched to any gene: 4. Germline V gene data show CDR1 as SGHNT and CDR2 as YENEEA. The DNA for the CDR3 is TGTGCCAGCAGGACAGGGTGGAACAATGAGCAGTTCTTC. The encoded protein is CASRTGWNNEQFF.